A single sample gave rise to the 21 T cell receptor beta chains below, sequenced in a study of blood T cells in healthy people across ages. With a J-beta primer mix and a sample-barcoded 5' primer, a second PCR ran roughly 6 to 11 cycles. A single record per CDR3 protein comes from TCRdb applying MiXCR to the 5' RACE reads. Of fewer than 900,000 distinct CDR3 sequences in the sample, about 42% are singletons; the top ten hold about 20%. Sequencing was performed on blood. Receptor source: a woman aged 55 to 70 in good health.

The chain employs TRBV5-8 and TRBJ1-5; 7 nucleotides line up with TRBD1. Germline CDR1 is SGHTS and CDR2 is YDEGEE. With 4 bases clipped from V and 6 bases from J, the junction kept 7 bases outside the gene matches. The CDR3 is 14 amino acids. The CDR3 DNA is TGTGCCAGCAGCCACGACAGGGAGGGTCAGCCCCAGCATTTT. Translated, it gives CASSHDREGQPQHF.

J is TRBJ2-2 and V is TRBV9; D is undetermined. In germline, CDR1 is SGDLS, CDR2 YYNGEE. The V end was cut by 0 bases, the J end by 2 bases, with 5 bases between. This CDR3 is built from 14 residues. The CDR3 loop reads CASSVDPNTGELFF. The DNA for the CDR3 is TGTGCCAGCAGCGTAGACCCAAACACCGGGGAGCTGTTTTTT.

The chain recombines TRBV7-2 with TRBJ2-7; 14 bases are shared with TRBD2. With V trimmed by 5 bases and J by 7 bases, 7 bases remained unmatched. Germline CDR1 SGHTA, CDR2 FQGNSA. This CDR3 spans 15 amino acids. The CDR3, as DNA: TGTGCCAGCAGCCCTAGACTAGCGGGGGGGTGGGAGCAGTACTTC. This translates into CASSPRLAGGWEQYF. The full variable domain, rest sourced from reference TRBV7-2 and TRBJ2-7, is GAGVSQSPSNKVTEKGKDVELRCDPISGHTALYWYRQSLGQGLEFLIYFQGNSAPDKSGLPSDRFSAERTGGSVSTLTIQRTQQEDSAVYLCASSPRLAGGWEQYFGPGTRLTVT.

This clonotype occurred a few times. The CDR3, as DNA: TGCAGTGCCCCCGGCCCTCTCCGTAGCTCCTACAATGAGCAGTTCTTC. It is translated as CSAPGPLRSSYNEQFF. The V gene is TRBV20-1, the J gene TRBJ2-1; no clear D. The CDR3 loop spans 16 amino acids. Germline values: CDR1 DFQATT, CDR2 SNEGSKA (reference sequence). V gave up 6 bases and J gave up 0 bases, with 18 bases separating them.

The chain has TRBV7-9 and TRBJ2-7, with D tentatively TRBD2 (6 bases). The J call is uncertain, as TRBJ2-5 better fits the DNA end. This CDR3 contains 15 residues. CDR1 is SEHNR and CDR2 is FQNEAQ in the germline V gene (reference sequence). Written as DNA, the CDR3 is TGTGCCAGCAGTTACATAATGGACTACCCAGAGACCCAGTACTTC. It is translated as CASSYIMDYPETQYF.

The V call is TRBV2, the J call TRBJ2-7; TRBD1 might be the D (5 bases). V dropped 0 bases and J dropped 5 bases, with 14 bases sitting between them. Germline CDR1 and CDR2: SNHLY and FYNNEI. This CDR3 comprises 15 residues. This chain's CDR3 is CASSEALGALNEQYF. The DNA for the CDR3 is TGTGCCAGCAGTGAAGCCCTAGGGGCTCTAAACGAGCAGTACTTC.

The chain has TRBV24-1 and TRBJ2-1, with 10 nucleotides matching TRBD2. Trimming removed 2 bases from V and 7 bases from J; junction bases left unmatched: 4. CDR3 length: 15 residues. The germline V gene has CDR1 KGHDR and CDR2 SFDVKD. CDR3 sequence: CATSDSSGGVNEQFF. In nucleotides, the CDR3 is TGTGCCACCAGTGATTCTAGCGGGGGAGTAAATGAGCAGTTCTTC.

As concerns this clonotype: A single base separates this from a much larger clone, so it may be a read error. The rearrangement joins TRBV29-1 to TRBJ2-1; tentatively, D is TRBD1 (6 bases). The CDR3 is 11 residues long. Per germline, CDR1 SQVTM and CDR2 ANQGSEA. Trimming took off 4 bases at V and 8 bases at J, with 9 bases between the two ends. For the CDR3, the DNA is TGCAGCGTTGTGAAGGGGGATGAGCAGTTCTTC. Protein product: CSVVKGDEQFF.

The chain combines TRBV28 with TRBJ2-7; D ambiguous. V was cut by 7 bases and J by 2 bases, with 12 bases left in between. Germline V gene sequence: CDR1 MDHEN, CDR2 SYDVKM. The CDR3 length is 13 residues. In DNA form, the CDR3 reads TGTGCCAGCATTTCCGGATTTCCCTACGAGCAGTACTTC. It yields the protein CASISGFPYEQYF.

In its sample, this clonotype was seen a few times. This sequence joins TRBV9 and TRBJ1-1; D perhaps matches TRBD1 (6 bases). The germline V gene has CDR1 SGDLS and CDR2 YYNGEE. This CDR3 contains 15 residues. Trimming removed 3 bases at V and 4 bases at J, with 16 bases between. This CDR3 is CASSGSYRGSTEAFF. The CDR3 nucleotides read TGTGCCAGCAGCGGATCATATAGGGGGAGCACTGAAGCTTTCTTT.

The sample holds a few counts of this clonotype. CDR3 sequence reads: CATSDSKYEQYF. The DNA for the CDR3 is TGTGCCACCAGTGATTCTAAGTACGAGCAGTACTTC. The rearrangement links TRBV24-1 to TRBJ2-7; D call uncertain. In germline, CDR1 is KGHDR, CDR2 SFDVKD. The V and J ends lost 2 bases and 4 bases respectively, with 5 bases between them. There are 12 residues in the CDR3.

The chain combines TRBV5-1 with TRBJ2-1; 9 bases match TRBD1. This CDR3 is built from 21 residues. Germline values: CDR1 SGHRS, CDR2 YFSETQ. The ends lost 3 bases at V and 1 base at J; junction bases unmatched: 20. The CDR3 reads CASSSDTRTGDLLGSYNEQFF. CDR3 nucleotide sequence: TGCGCCAGCAGCTCCGATACCCGGACAGGGGATTTGTTGGGTTCCTACAATGAGCAGTTCTTC. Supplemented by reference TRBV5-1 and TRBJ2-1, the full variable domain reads KAGVTQTPRYLIKTRGQQVTLSCSPISGHRSVSWYQQTPGQGLQFLFEYFSETQRNKGNFPGRFSGRQFSNSRSEMNVSTLELGDSALYLCASSSDTRTGDLLGSYNEQFFGPGTRLTVL.

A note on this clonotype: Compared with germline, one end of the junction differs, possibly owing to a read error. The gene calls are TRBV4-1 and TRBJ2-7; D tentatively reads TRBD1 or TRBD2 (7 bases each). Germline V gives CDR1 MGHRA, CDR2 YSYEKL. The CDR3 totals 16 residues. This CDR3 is CASGQAQGGPFYEQYF. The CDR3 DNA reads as TGCGCCAGCGGCCAAGCCCAGGGGGGGCCCTTTTACGAGCAGTACTTC.

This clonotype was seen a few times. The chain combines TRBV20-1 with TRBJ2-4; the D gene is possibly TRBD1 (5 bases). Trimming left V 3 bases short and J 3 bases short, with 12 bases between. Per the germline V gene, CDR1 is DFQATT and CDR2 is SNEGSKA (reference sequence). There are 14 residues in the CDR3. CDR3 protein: CSARSQGNKNIQYF. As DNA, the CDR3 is TGCAGTGCTAGGTCCCAGGGCAACAAAAACATTCAGTACTTC.

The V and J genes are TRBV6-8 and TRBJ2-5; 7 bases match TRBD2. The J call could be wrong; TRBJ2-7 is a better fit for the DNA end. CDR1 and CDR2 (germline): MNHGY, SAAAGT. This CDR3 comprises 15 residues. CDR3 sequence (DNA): TGTGCCAGCAGAGCGCTAGCGGCGAGGCTATACGAGCAGTACTTC. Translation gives CASRALAARLYEQYF.

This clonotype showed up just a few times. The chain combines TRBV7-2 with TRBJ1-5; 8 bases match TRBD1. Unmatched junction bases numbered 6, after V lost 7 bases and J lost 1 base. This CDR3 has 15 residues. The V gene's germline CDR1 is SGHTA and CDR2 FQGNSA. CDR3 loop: CASTPDRGSNQPQHF. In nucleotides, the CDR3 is TGTGCCAGCACCCCCGACAGGGGCAGCAATCAGCCCCAGCATTTT.

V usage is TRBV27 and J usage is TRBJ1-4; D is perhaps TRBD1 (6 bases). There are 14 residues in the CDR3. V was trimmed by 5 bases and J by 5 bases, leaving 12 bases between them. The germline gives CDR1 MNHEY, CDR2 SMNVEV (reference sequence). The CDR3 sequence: CASSRGQPNEKLFF. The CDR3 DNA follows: TGTGCCAGCAGTCGCGGACAGCCGAATGAAAAACTGTTTTTT. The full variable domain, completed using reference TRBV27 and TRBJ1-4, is EAQVTQNPRYLITVTGKKLTVTCSQNMNHEYMSWYRQDPGLGLRQIYYSMNVEVTDKGDVPEGYKVSRKEKRNFPLILESPSPNQTSLYFCASSRGQPNEKLFFGSGTQLSVL.

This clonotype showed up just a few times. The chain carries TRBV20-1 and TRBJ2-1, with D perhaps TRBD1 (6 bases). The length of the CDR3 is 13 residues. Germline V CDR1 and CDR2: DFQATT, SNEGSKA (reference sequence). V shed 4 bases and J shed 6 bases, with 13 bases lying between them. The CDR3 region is CSANLVGGNEQFF. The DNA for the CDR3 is TGCAGTGCTAATCTTGTAGGGGGCAATGAGCAGTTCTTC.

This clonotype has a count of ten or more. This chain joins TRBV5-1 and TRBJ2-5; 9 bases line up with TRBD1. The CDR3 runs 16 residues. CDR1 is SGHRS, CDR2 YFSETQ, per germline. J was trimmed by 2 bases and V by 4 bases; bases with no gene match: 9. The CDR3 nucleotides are TGCGCCAGCAGCGGGAAGGACAGGGGTCGGCAAGAGACCCAGTACTTC. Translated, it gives CASSGKDRGRQETQYF.

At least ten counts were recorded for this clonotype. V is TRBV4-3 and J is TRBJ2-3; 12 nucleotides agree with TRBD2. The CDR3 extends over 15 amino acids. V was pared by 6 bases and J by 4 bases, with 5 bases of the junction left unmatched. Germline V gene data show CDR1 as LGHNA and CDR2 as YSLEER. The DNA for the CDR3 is TGCGCCAGCAGTACGACTAGCGGGAGCGCAGATACGCAGTATTTT. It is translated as CASSTTSGSADTQYF.

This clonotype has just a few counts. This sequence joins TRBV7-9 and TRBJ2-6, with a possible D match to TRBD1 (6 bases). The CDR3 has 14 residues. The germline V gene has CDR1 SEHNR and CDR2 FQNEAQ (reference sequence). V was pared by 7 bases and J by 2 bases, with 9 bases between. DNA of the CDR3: TGTGCCAGCACCAGGGGCCCTGGGGCCAACGTCCTGACTTTC. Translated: CASTRGPGANVLTF.